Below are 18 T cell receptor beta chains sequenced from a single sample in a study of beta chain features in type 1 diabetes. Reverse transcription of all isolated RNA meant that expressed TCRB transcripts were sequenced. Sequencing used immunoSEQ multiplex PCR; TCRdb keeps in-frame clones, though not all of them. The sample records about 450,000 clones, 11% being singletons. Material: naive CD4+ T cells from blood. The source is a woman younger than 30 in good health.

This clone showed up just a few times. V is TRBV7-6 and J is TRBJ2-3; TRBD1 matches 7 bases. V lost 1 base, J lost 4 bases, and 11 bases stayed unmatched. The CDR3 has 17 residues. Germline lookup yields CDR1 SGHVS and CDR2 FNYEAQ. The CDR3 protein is CASSLGAPTGWADTQYF. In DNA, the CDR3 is TGTGCCAGCAGCTTAGGAGCTCCGACAGGGTGGGCAGATACGCAGTATTTT. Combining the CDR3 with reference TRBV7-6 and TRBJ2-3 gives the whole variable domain GAGVSQSPRYKVTKRGQDVALRCDPISGHVSLYWYRQALGQGPEFLTYFNYEAQQDKSGLPNDRFSAERPEGSISTLTIQRTEQRDSAMYRCASSLGAPTGWADTQYFGPGTRLTVL.

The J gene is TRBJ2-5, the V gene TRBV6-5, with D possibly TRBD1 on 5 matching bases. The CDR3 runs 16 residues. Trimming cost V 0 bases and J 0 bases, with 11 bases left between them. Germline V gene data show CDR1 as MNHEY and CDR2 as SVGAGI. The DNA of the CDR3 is TGTGCCAGCAGTTACTCGACAGCGACGTACCAAGAGACCCAGTACTTC. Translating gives CASSYSTATYQETQYF.

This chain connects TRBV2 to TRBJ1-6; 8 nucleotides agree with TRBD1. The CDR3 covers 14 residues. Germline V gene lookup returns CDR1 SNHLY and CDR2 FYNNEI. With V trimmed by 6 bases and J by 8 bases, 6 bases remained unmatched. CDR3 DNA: TGTGCCAGCAGGGTACAGGGGGAATATTCACCCCTCCACTTT. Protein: CASRVQGEYSPLHF.

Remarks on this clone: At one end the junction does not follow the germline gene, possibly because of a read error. The CDR3 reads CASSEPSGAGELFF. Written as DNA, the CDR3 is TGTGCTAGCAGCGAACCGTCGGGGGCCGGGGAGCTGTTTTTT. The V call is TRBV7-7, the J call TRBJ2-2, with D possibly being TRBD2 (6 bases). Germline values: CDR1 SSHAT, CDR2 FNYEAQ (reference sequence). The CDR3 consists of 14 residues. Variable domain in full (rest from reference TRBV7-7 and TRBJ2-2): GAGVSQSPRYKVTKRGQDVTLRCDPISSHATLYWYQQALGQGPEFLTYFNYEAQPDKSGLPSDRFSAERPEGSISTLTIQRTEQRDSAMYRCASSEPSGAGELFFGEGSRLTVL.

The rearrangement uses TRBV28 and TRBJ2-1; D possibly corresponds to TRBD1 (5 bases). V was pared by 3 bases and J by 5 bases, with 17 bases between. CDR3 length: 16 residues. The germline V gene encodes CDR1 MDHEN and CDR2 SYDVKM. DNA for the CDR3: TGTGCCAGCAGTTTTGCGGAACAGGCGAAGAACAATGAGCAGTTCTTC. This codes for CASSFAEQAKNNEQFF. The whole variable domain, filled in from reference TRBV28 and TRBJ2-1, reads DVKVTQSSRYLVKRTGEKVFLECVQDMDHENMFWYRQDPGLGLRLIYFSYDVKMKEKGDIPEGYSVSREKKERFSLILESASTNQTSMYLCASSFAEQAKNNEQFFGPGTRLTVL.

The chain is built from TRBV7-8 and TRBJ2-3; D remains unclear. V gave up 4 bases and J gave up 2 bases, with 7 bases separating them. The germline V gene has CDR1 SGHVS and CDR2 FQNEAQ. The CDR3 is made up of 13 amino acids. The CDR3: CASSSRATDTQYF. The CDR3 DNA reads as TGTGCCAGCAGCTCCCGGGCCACAGATACGCAGTATTTT.

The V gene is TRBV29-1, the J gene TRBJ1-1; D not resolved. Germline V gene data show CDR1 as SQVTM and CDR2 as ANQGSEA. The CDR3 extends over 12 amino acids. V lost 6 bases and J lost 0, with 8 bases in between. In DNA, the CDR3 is TGCAGCGTCCCCCCGCTGAACACTGAAGCTTTCTTT. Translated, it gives CSVPPLNTEAFF.

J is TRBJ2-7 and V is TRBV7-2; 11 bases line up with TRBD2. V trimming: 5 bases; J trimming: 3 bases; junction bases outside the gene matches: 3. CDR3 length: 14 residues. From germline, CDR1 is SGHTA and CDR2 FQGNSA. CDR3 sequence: CASSPGLAGYEQYF. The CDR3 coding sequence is TGTGCCAGCAGCCCAGGACTAGCGGGCTACGAGCAGTACTTC.

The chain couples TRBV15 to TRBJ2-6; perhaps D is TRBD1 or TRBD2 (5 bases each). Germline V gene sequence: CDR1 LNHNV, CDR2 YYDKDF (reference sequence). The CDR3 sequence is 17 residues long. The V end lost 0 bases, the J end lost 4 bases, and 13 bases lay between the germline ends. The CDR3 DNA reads TGTGCCACCAGCAGAGACCGGCCGGGGCTGGGGGCCAACGTCCTGACTTTC. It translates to CATSRDRPGLGANVLTF.

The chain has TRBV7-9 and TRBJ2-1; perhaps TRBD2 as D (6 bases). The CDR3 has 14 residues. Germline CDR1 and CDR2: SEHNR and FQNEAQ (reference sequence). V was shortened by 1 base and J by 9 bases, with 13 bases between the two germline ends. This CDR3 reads CASSLGLDASEQFF. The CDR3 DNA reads TGTGCCAGCAGCTTAGGACTAGATGCGTCTGAGCAGTTCTTC.

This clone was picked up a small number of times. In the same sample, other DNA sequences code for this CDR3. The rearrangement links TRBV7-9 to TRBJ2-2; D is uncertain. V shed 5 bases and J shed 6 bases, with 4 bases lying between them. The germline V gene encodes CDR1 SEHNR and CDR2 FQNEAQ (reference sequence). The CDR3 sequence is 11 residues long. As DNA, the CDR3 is TGTGCCAGCAGCCTCTCCGGGGAGCTGTTTTTT. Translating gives CASSLSGELFF.

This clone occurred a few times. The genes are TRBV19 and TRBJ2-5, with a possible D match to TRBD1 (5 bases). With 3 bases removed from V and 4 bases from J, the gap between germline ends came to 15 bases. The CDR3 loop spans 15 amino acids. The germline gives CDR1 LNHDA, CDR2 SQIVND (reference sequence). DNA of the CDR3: TGTGCCAGTAGTATTCGAGGCAGGGTCATAGAGACCCAGTACTTC. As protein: CASSIRGRVIETQYF.

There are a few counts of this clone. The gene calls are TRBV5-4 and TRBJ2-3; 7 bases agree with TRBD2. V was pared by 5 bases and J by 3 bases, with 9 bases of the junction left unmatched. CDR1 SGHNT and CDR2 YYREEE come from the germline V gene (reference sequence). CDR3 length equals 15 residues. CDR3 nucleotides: TGTGCCAGCAGTTCAAGCGGGACTCGTACAGATACGCAGTATTTT. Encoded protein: CASSSSGTRTDTQYF.

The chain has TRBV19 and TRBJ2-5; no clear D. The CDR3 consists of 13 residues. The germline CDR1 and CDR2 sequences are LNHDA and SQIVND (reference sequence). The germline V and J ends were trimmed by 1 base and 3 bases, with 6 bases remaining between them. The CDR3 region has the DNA TGTGCCAGTAGTATAGTTGCGGAAGAGACCCAGTACTTC. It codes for CASSIVAEETQYF.

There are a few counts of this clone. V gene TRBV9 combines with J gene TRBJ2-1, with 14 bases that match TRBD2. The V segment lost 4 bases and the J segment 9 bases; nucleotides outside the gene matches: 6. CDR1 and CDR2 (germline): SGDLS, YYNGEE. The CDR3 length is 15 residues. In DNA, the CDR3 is TGTGCCAGCAGCCCACGGACTAGCGGGGGGCCTGAGCAGTTCTTC. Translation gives CASSPRTSGGPEQFF.

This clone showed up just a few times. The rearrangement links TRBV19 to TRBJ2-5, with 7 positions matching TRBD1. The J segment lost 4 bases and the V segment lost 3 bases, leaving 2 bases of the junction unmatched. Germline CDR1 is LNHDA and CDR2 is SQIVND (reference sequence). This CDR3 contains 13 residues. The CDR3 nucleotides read TGTGCCAGTAGTATGAACAGGGGAGAGACCCAGTACTTC. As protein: CASSMNRGETQYF.

This CDR3 reads CASSPRSYNEQFF. CDR3 nucleotides: TGTGCCAGCAGCCCGAGATCCTACAATGAGCAGTTCTTC. The chain links TRBV11-2 to TRBJ2-1; D ambiguous. Trimming removed 5 bases from V and 1 base from J, with 6 bases in between. CDR1 and CDR2 (germline): SGHAT, FQNNGV. CDR3 size: 13 residues.

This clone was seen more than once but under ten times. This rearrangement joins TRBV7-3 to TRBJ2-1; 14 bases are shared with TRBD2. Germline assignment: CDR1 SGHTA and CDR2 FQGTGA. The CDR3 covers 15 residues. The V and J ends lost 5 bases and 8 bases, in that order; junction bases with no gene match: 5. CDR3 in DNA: TGTGCCAGCAGCCTGGGGACTAGCGGGAGCTATGAGCAGTTCTTC. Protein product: CASSLGTSGSYEQFF.